This note documents a single TCR beta chain sequence. The antigen is not known. Per-sample PBMC isolation yielded at least 7 million cells. Germline CDR1 reads MGHRA; CDR2 reads YSYEKL. The V and J ends lost 0 bases and 6 bases, in that order; junction bases with no gene match: 11. This CDR3 comprises 18 residues. For the second PCR, which ran for about 7 to 12 cycles, a sample-barcoded 5' primer and a J-beta primer mix were used. In TCRdb, the 5' RACE reads were re-called with MiXCR into one record per CDR3 protein. The profile shows fewer than 2,000,000 distinct CDR3 sequences, around 35% of them singletons. The data were taken from a study of blood T cells in healthy people across ages. General study findings and limits: Unsorted PBMCs prevented conclusive naive versus antigen-experienced comparison. Higher diversity and more naive CD4+ cells were features of long-lived donors, compared to aged donors.

The sample consisted of blood. The chain carries TRBV4-1 and TRBJ2-1; 10 bases map to TRBD2. The source is a woman aged 30 to 39 in good health. CDR3 DNA sequence: TGCGCCAGCAGCCAAGATAGAAGCGGGAGGGTTCTTCGCAATGAGCAGTTCTTC. Amino acid sequence: CASSQDRSGRVLRNEQFF.